This T cell receptor (beta chain) was identified during a study of blood T cell repertoires in COVID-19. For the study at large: In each case, the material was cDNA or gDNA derived from T cells, B-cell-depleted T cells, or PBMCs.

CDR1 SGHNT and CDR2 YYREEE come from the germline V gene (reference sequence). There are 11 residues in the CDR3. Trimming stripped 3 bases from V and 5 bases from J, with 6 bases between. Profiled with immunoSEQ multiplex PCR; TCRdb holds only in-frame clones, not every one. This sample carries roughly 250,000 clones, approximately 85% of them seen once, and the ten largest clones take roughly 0.94%. Those enrolled in Seattle joined during active infection and were followed longitudinally afterward. The TCR was taken from a human donor with COVID-19, enrolled during active disease. The donor label of this sample is uncertain. Sequenced sample: peripheral blood. The rearrangement uses TRBV5-4 and TRBJ2-7; D gene unclear. The CDR3 loop is CASSSDNEQYF. DNA of the CDR3: TGTGCCAGCAGCTCCGACAACGAGCAGTACTTC.